A selection of T cell receptor beta chains follows, all from one sample in a study of T cells in Graves' hyperthyroidism and ophthalmopathy. TCRdb ran MiXCR on the multiplex PCR reads and lists one entry per CDR3 protein. The sample holds more than 300,000 distinct CDR3 sequences, 15% to 20% seen once. The sample comprised blood. Source of these receptors: a young woman with Graves' hyperthyroidism that later progressed to Graves' ophthalmopathy. Both conserved end residues are part of each CDR3. D genes are given only for firm matches. Clone sizes are given selectively: once, few, many, or a class where the clone is expanded.

once TRBJ2-5 TRBD1 14 TRBV2 CASSGQGAGETQYF TGTGCCAGCAGTGGACAGGGGGCGGGAGAGACCCAGTACTTC
NA TRBJ1-1 NA 13 TRBV20-1 CSAEGEGRTEAFF TGCAGTGCTGAGGGGGAGGGTCGGACTGAAGCTTTCTTT
many TRBJ1-5 TRBD1 15 TRBV12-3/TRBV12-4 CASSRQGSIWQPQHF TGTGCCAGCAGTAGACAGGGGTCCATTTGGCAGCCCCAGCATTTT
NA TRBJ2-7 NA 12 TRBV6-1 CASRNTINEQYF TGTGCCAGCAGGAACACTATTAACGAGCAGTACTTC
many TRBJ1-1 NA 17 TRBV5-1 CASRPDKGVRANTEAFF TGCGCCAGCAGGCCGGATAAGGGGGTTCGGGCGAACACTGAAGCTTTCTTT
many TRBJ1-2 NA 13 TRBV27 CASSLGGGSGYTF TGTGCCAGCAGTTTGGGGGGGGGCAGTGGCTACACCTTC
many TRBJ1-1 NA 17 TRBV11-2 CASSSVRGQLWNTEAFF TGTGCCAGCAGCTCTGTACGAGGGCAACTGTGGAACACTGAAGCTTTCTTT
few TRBJ2-2 TRBD2 17 TRBV6-1 CASSRLAGGSGTGELFF TGTGCCAGCAGCAGACTAGCGGGGGGGAGTGGCACCGGGGAGCTGTTTTTT
many TRBJ2-7 NA 15 TRBV5-1 CASSWDGAVNYEQYF TGCGCCAGCAGCTGGGATGGAGCGGTAAACTACGAGCAGTACTTC
many TRBJ1-1 NA 16 TRBV12-3/TRBV12-4 CASSLIVRGENTEAFF TGTGCCAGCAGTTTAATAGTCAGGGGCGAAAACACTGAAGCTTTCTTT